This T cell receptor beta chain derives from a study of early T cells in non-severe SARS-CoV-2 infection. Study at large: Alpha and beta chains were unpaired, from unsorted whole-blood bulk RNA.

Separate cDNA molecules each had unique molecular identifiers attached to them. In TCRdb, the 5' RACE reads were re-called with MiXCR into one record per CDR3 protein. The repertoire includes some 60,000 distinct CDR3 sequences, roughly 10% of them detected once, and approximately 9% sits in the top ten. The sequencing input was whole blood. The receptor comes from an adult who was a healthcare worker with PCR-confirmed SARS-CoV-2 infection or an uninfected control (not recorded which).

CDR3 DNA sequence: TGTGCCAGCAGCGTGGGAGCGGACCCGAGAACAGATACGCAGTATTTT. It codes for CASSVGADPRTDTQYF. The rearrangement joins TRBV9 to TRBJ2-3; D is perhaps TRBD2 (5 bases). The CDR3 spans 16 residues. V was shortened by 2 bases and J by 3 bases, with 16 bases between the two germline ends. Germline lookup yields CDR1 SGDLS and CDR2 YYNGEE.